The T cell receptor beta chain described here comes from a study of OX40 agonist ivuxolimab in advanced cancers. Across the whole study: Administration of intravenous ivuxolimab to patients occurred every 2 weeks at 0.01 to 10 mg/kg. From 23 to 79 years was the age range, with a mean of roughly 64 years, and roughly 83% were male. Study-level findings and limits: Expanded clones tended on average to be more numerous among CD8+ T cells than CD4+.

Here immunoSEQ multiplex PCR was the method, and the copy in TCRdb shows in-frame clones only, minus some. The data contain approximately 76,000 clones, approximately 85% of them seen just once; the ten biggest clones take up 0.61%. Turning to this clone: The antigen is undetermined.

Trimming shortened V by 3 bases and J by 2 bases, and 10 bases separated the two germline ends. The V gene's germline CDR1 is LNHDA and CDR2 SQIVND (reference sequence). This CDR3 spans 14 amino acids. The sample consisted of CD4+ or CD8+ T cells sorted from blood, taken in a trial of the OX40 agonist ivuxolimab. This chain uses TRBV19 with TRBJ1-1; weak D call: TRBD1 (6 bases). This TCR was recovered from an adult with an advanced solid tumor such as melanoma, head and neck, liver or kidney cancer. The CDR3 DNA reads TGTGCCAGTAGTATCGACAGGTCTAACACTGAAGCTTTCTTT. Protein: CASSIDRSNTEAFF.